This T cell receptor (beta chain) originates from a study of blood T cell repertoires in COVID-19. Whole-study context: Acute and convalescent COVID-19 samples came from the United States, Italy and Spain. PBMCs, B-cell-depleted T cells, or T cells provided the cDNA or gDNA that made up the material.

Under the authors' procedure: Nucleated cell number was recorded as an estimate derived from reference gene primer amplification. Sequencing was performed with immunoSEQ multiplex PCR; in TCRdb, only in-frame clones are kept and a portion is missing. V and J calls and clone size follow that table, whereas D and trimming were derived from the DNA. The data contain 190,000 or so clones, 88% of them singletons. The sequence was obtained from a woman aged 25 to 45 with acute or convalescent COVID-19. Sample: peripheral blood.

This CDR3 reads CASSLDFEAFF. DNA for the CDR3: TGTGCCAGCTCACTAGACTTCGAAGCTTTCTTT. J is TRBJ1-1 and V is TRBV18; D is unresolved. The CDR3 runs 11 residues. The germline V gene has CDR1 KGHSH and CDR2 LQKENI. V lost 4 bases, J lost 8 bases, and 8 bases lay in between.